This T cell receptor (beta chain) was identified during a study of T cells after yellow fever vaccination. On the study more broadly: Fractions containing few cells were prepared with SMART-Seq v4 Ultra Low Input. Study results and limitations: In post-booster samples, most primary-vaccination clones reappeared (just under 97% CD4, 70% to 90% CD8). Peak timing came faster in the weaker secondary response, day 5 versus 15.

This clonotype was observed a few times. Its antigen is not known. This CDR3 region has 18 residues. The ends were cut back, 4 bases at V and 2 bases at J, with 22 bases in the middle. Each CDR3 protein is one row after TCRdb ran MiXCR on the 5' RACE reads. The sample holds about 350,000 distinct CDR3 sequences, about 7.8% seen once. The sample consisted of PBMCs, taken roughly 46 days after the first yellow fever vaccination. This rearrangement joins TRBV12-3 or TRBV12-4 to TRBJ2-3; possibly TRBD1 for D (7 bases). The TCR comes from a man aged 18 to 29 who received the YFV17D yellow fever vaccine. CDR3 residues: CASSYRGTAFMDTDTQYF. CDR3 bases: TGTGCCAGCAGTTACCGGGGGACAGCCTTCATGGACACAGATACGCAGTATTTT.